This TCR beta chain derives from a study of cytomegalovirus exposure and HLA in healthy donors. Regarding the study as a whole: Across HLA loci, a later analysis found differing TCR association rates, with DRB1 most and HLA-C fewest.

A remark on this clone: Its target is not known.

The PCR ran on 60 Vbeta and 13 Jbeta primers. Some clones are missing from TCRdb's copy, which holds only in-frame ones; the method was immunoSEQ multiplex PCR. The sample contains 100,000 or so clones, approximately 85% of which appear only once. The germline V gene has CDR1 SGDLS and CDR2 YYNGEE. The CDR3 has 13 amino acids. The V gene lost 4 bases and the J gene lost 4 bases, with 9 bases spanning the gap. This receptor was obtained from a man younger than 45 in good health and CMV-seronegative. This chain connects TRBV9 to TRBJ2-1; no reliable D call. The sequenced sample consisted of PBMCs. For the CDR3, the DNA is TGTGCCAGCAGCCGCGATACTTACAATGAGCAGTTCTTC. Residues: CASSRDTYNEQFF.